The 30 T cell receptor beta chains given below trace back to one sample, sequenced in a study of blood T cell repertoires in COVID-19. Sequencing used immunoSEQ multiplex PCR; TCRdb keeps in-frame clones, though not all of them. This table holds about 88,000 clones, nearly 90% found once. The sequenced sample consisted of peripheral blood. These receptors were obtained from a woman older than 75 with acute or convalescent COVID-19.

This chain joins TRBV7-2 and TRBJ2-5, with no clear D. Germline CDR1 is SGHTA and CDR2 is FQGNSA. The CDR3 has 15 amino acids. The V and J ends lost 6 bases and 5 bases respectively, with 19 bases between them. The CDR3 nucleotides read TGTGCCAGCAGGCCTCAGAGGCAGTCATACGAGACCCAGTACTTC. It yields the protein CASRPQRQSYETQYF.

The chain couples TRBV4-2 to TRBJ2-3; possibly TRBD2 for D (6 bases). Per the germline V gene, CDR1 is LGHNA and CDR2 is YNFKEQ. The CDR3 has 15 residues. Trimming cost V 3 bases and J 5 bases, with 15 bases left between them. CDR3 coding DNA: TGTGCCAGCAGCCACCTCCCGGAGGGCGGAGATACGCAGTATTTT. Encoded protein: CASSHLPEGGDTQYF.

Here the CDR3 reads CASSPGADKPQHF. CDR3 in DNA: TGTGCCAGCTCACCGGGGGCAGACAAGCCCCAGCATTTT. J is TRBJ1-5 and V is TRBV18; a possible D gene is TRBD1 (6 bases). Per the germline V gene, CDR1 is KGHSH and CDR2 is LQKENI. This CDR3 is 13 amino acids long. V lost 3 bases and J lost 8, with 11 bases in between.

The genes are TRBV12-5 and TRBJ1-2; 7 bases line up with TRBD1. The V segment lost 0 bases and the J segment 4 bases; nucleotides outside the gene matches: 20. The CDR3 loop spans 20 amino acids. Germline assignment: CDR1 LGHNT and CDR2 FRNRAP. CDR3 DNA: TGTGCTAGTGGTTTGGTCAATCCCGGCGGAAGAGAGACAGGGAGCTATGGCTACACCTTC. It translates to CASGLVNPGGRETGSYGYTF.

The J gene is TRBJ1-6, the V gene TRBV7-2; 9 bases are a match to TRBD1. The CDR3 extends over 15 amino acids. After removal of 5 bases from V and 8 bases from J, the junction contained 7 bases not matched to a gene. Germline assignment: CDR1 SGHTA and CDR2 FQGNSA. The CDR3 nucleotides read TGTGCCAGCAGCCCGGGGACAGGGTGGGATTCACCCCTCCACTTT. Protein product: CASSPGTGWDSPLHF.

The chain recombines TRBV6-2 or TRBV6-3 with TRBJ2-7; D possibly corresponds to TRBD1 (5 bases). Trimming left V 0 bases short and J 0 bases short, with 12 bases between. Germline values: CDR1 MNHEY, CDR2 SVGEGT. CDR3 length equals 16 residues. CDR3 in amino acids: CASSYSRQSISYEQYF. The CDR3 coding sequence is TGTGCCAGCAGTTACTCCCGACAGTCAATCTCCTACGAGCAGTACTTC.

The chain uses TRBV7-2 and TRBJ1-1, with a tentative D call TRBD1 (5 bases). V lost 0 bases, J lost 0 bases, and 11 bases lay in between. The length of the CDR3 is 16 residues. Germline CDR1 reads SGHTA; CDR2 reads FQGNSA. The CDR3 nucleotides read TGTGCCAGCAGCTTAGCAGGGGCTAGACTGAACACTGAAGCTTTCTTT. Encoded protein: CASSLAGARLNTEAFF.

This chain links TRBV7-9 with TRBJ1-2, with TRBD1 as a possible D gene (6 bases). Between the trimmed V and J ends, which lost 5 bases and 2 bases, there was a span of 12 bases. The CDR3 contains 14 residues. Germline CDR1 reads SEHNR; CDR2 reads FQNEAQ (reference sequence). For the CDR3, the DNA is TGTGCCAGCAGCGTTGGACAGCGAAACTATGGCTACACCTTC. Translated: CASSVGQRNYGYTF.

The CDR3 loop is CASSFPFTDTQYF. CDR3 sequence (DNA): TGTGCCAGCAGTTTCCCCTTCACAGATACGCAGTATTTT. The chain combines TRBV27 with TRBJ2-3; no clear D gene. Deletions cut 3 bases from V and 2 bases from J, with 6 bases between. The germline gives CDR1 MNHEY, CDR2 SMNVEV (reference sequence). The length of the CDR3 is 13 residues.

V and J are TRBV24-1 and TRBJ2-1, with 9 bases that match TRBD2. The CDR3 contains 14 residues. Trimming removed 7 bases from V and 3 bases from J; junction bases left unmatched: 3. From germline, CDR1 is KGHDR and CDR2 SFDVKD. CDR3 residues: CATRAGGSYNEQFF. For the CDR3, the DNA is TGTGCCACCAGAGCGGGAGGCAGCTACAATGAGCAGTTCTTC.

About this clone itself: The DNA is left out, because the CDR3 cannot be placed on it with certainty; the CDR3 is given as TCRdb lists it. This chain uses TRBV6-2 or TRBV6-3 with TRBJ1-6; TRBD1, as called in the table, went unchecked against the DNA. The CDR3 comprises 15 residues, both ends counted. Germline loops: CDR1 MNHEY, CDR2 SVGEGT. This CDR3 reads CASSTSTGVNSPLHF.

The V and J genes are TRBV11-2 and TRBJ1-1, with TRBD1 matching over 9 bases. This CDR3 has 15 amino acids. Trimming cost V 2 bases and J 5 bases; bases outside gene matches: 6. Germline CDR1 and CDR2: SGHAT and FQNNGV. CDR3 residues: CASSLRGTGFTEAFF. The CDR3 DNA sequence: TGTGCCAGCAGCTTACGGGGGACAGGGTTTACTGAAGCTTTCTTT.

The chain recombines TRBV28 with TRBJ2-1; 12 positions agree with TRBD2. CDR1 and CDR2 (germline): MDHEN, SYDVKM. The CDR3 is 16 amino acids. J gave up 3 bases and V 5 bases, and 5 bases lay outside the gene matches. The CDR3 region is CASSPPGLAGYNEQFF. The CDR3 coding sequence is TGTGCCAGCAGTCCCCCGGGACTAGCGGGCTACAATGAGCAGTTCTTC.

The rearrangement links TRBV11-1 to TRBJ2-5; D uncertain. This CDR3 region has 13 residues. Germline assignment: CDR1 SGHAT and CDR2 FQDESV (reference sequence). V was trimmed by 5 bases and J by 5 bases, leaving 12 bases between them. CDR3 sequence reads: CASSPVVEETQYF. CDR3 sequence (DNA): TGTGCCAGCAGCCCGGTGGTGGAGGAGACCCAGTACTTC.

The chain links TRBV5-5 to TRBJ2-1, with 9 bases fitting TRBD2. The germline gives CDR1 SGHKS, CDR2 YYEKEE (reference sequence). There are 14 residues in the CDR3. Trimming removed 6 bases from V and 3 bases from J; junction bases left unmatched: 4. The CDR3 bases are TGTGCCAGCATAGGAGCGGGGGGCTACAATGAGCAGTTCTTC. Residues: CASIGAGGYNEQFF.

This clone has more than one count but fewer than ten. This chain joins TRBV5-4 and TRBJ2-7; 7 bases agree with TRBD1. CDR1 and CDR2 from the germline V gene are SGHNT and YYREEE (reference sequence). The trim removed 4 bases at V and 2 bases at J, leaving 6 bases unmatched. The CDR3 totals 14 residues. The CDR3 loop reads CASSRRDSPYEQYF. CDR3 sequence (DNA): TGTGCCAGCAGCCGCCGGGACAGCCCCTACGAGCAGTACTTC.

J is TRBJ2-1 and V is TRBV6-4; no firm D call. V lost 2 bases and J lost 6, with 11 bases in between. The CDR3 consists of 14 residues. The germline gives CDR1 MRHNA, CDR2 SNTAGT. CDR3 bases: TGTGCCAGCAGTGACAGCCCCAACCTCAATGAGCAGTTCTTC. Its protein product is CASSDSPNLNEQFF.

The gene calls are TRBV7-2 and TRBJ1-6, with D tentatively TRBD1 (5 bases). The CDR3 runs to 14 residues. The V gene lost 2 bases and the J gene lost 6 bases, with 8 bases spanning the gap. Germline-derived CDR1 and CDR2 are SGHTA and FQGNSA. In nucleotides, the CDR3 is TGTGCCAGCAGCTTACACCAGGGTAATTCACCCCTCCACTTT. Protein: CASSLHQGNSPLHF.

J is TRBJ2-7 and V is TRBV5-6, with 11 bases that match TRBD1. The V and J ends lost 4 bases and 4 bases, in that order; junction bases with no gene match: 1. Looked up from germline, CDR1 is SGHDT and CDR2 is YYEEEE. The CDR3 contains 13 residues. CDR3 bases: TGTGCCAGCAGCCGGGACAGGGGGTACGAGCAGTACTTC. As protein: CASSRDRGYEQYF.

This chain links TRBV29-1 with TRBJ1-2; D is possibly TRBD1 (5 bases). Germline lookup yields CDR1 SQVTM and CDR2 ANQGSEA. The V end was cut by 5 bases, the J end by 8 bases, with 12 bases between. The CDR3 consists of 11 residues. Written as DNA, the CDR3 is TGCAGCGTTAGGCAGGGTCAAGGCTACACCTTC. Translated: CSVRQGQGYTF.

This clone was recorded a few times. The chain has TRBV6-5 and TRBJ1-5, with 7 bases matching TRBD1. This CDR3 is 14 amino acids long. V was pared by 2 bases and J by 3 bases, with 1 base of the junction left unmatched. Germline CDR1 is MNHEY and CDR2 is SVGAGI. This CDR3 reads CASSYTGVNQPQHF. The CDR3, as DNA: TGTGCCAGCAGTTACACAGGGGTCAATCAGCCCCAGCATTTT.

V is TRBV28 and J is TRBJ2-1; 9 nucleotides agree with TRBD2. J was trimmed by 1 base and V by 3 bases; bases with no gene match: 1. The CDR3 contains 15 residues. The germline V gene has CDR1 MDHEN and CDR2 SYDVKM. CDR3: CASSFSGRSYNEQFF. CDR3 DNA: TGTGCCAGCAGTTTTAGCGGGAGATCCTACAATGAGCAGTTCTTC.

The chain recombines TRBV6-2 or TRBV6-3 with TRBJ2-3, with a possible D match to TRBD2 (6 bases). The ends were cut back, 5 bases at V and 4 bases at J, with 10 bases in the middle. Looked up from germline, CDR1 is MNHEY and CDR2 is SVGEGT. The CDR3 has 13 amino acids. CDR3 sequence: CASSGLIPDTQYF. The CDR3 DNA reads TGTGCCAGCAGTGGACTAATCCCAGATACGCAGTATTTT.

This clone was seen just once. The chain combines TRBV12-3 or TRBV12-4 with TRBJ2-5, with TRBD1 matching 11 bases. V shed 5 bases and J 7 bases; nucleotides not matched to a gene: 3. The CDR3 has 13 residues. The CDR3 DNA sequence: TGTGCCAGCAGTGGGACAGGGGGAGGGACCCAGTACTTC. Translated, it gives CASSGTGGGTQYF.

The CDR3 loop reads CASSEQGMGTDTQYF. The CDR3 bases are TGTGCCAGCAGTGAACAGGGTATGGGCACAGATACGCAGTATTTT. The chain has TRBV6-1 and TRBJ2-3, with D possibly TRBD1 on 5 matching bases. CDR3 length equals 15 residues. CDR1 and CDR2 from the germline V gene are MNHNS and SASEGT. Trimming left V 2 bases short and J 1 base short, with 10 bases between.

The chain employs TRBV2 and TRBJ1-1; weak D call: TRBD1 (5 bases). CDR3 length equals 13 residues. Germline V gene sequence: CDR1 SNHLY, CDR2 FYNNEI. With 7 bases removed from V and 5 bases from J, the gap between germline ends came to 14 bases. The CDR3 nucleotides are TGTGCCAGCACTCGGGGGGGGAAGACTGAAGCTTTCTTT. This codes for CASTRGGKTEAFF. Variable domain in full (rest from reference TRBV2 and TRBJ1-1): EPEVTQTPSHQVTQMGQEVILRCVPISNHLYFYWYRQILGQKVEFLVSFYNNEISEKSEIFDDQFSVERPDGSNFTLKIRSTKLEDSAMYFCASTRGGKTEAFFGQGTRLTVV.

Notes on this clone: The same CDR3 is also encoded by other DNA sequences in this sample. The chain links TRBV4-3 to TRBJ2-1, with D possibly TRBD2 on 5 matching bases. The CDR3 length is 17 residues. Germline-derived CDR1 and CDR2 are LGHNA and YSLEER. V was clipped by 0 bases and J by 4 bases, with 16 bases between them. CDR3 DNA: TGCGCCAGCAGCCAAGACTACGGAGGACCCCCTTACAATGAGCAGTTCTTC. Translation: CASSQDYGGPPYNEQFF.

A few counts support this clone. The chain employs TRBV4-3 and TRBJ2-3; D call uncertain. This CDR3 has 17 amino acids. CDR1 and CDR2 from the germline V gene are LGHNA and YSLEER. V lost 0 bases, J lost 7 bases, and 20 bases lay in between. The CDR3: CASSQDETDLQVNTQYF. The CDR3 coding sequence is TGCGCCAGCAGCCAAGATGAGACCGACTTACAAGTAAATACGCAGTATTTT.

This clone was found once. This chain joins TRBV19 and TRBJ1-2; D is possibly TRBD1 (5 bases). V gave up 7 bases and J gave up 6 bases, with 12 bases separating them. CDR1 and CDR2 from the germline V gene are LNHDA and SQIVND (reference sequence). CDR3 length: 12 amino acids. The CDR3: CASMIWGNGYTF. The CDR3 nucleotides read TGTGCCAGTATGATCTGGGGCAATGGCTACACCTTC.

The chain is built from TRBV9 and TRBJ1-2; 8 bases align to TRBD1. The CDR3 spans 14 residues. Trimming took 4 bases from V and 1 from J; bases not matched to a gene: 3. The germline V gene has CDR1 SGDLS and CDR2 YYNGEE. CDR3 loop: CASSTGQGNYGYTF. The CDR3 DNA reads TGTGCCAGCAGCACCGGACAGGGTAACTATGGCTACACCTTC.